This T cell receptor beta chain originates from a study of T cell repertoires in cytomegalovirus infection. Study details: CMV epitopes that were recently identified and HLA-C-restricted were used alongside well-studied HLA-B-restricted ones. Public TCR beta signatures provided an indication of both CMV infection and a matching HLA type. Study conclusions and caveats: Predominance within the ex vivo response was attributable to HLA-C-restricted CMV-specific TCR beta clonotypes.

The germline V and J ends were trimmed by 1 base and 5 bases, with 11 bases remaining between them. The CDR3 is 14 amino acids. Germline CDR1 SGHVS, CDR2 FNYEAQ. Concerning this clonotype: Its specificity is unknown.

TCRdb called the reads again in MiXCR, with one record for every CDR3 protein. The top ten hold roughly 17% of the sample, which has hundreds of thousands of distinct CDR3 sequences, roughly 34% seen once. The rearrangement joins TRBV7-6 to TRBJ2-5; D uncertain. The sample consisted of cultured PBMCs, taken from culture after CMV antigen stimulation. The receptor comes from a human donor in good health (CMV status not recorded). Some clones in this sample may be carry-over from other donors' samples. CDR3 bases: TGTGCCAGCAGCTTAGACGAGGTACGGGAGACCCAGTACTTC. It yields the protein CASSLDEVRETQYF.